Below are 30 T cell receptor beta chains sequenced from a single sample in a study of Ad26.COV2.S vaccination and SARS-CoV-2 variants. Profiling relied on immunoSEQ multiplex PCR, and the TCRdb table lists in-frame clones only, not all of them. In the table there are about 390,000 clones, 70% to 90% of which are singletons. The sample's treatment: about 20 received Ad26.COV2.S at low or high dose, single or two shots; several received placebo; per-sample allocation not given. Day 63 following the first vaccine or placebo injection was when the samples were taken. The sample in question was peripheral blood, obtained in a trial of Ad26.COV2.S vaccine versus placebo. The source is a person aged 18-60 years who received the Ad26.COV2.S COVID-19 vaccine or a placebo.

Written as DNA, the CDR3 is TGCGCCAGCAGTGAACTTCCCTACGAGCAGTACTTC. This codes for CASSELPYEQYF. This rearrangement joins TRBV5-1 to TRBJ2-7, with D hard to call. This CDR3 has 12 amino acids. V was cut by 5 bases and J by 2 bases, with 8 bases left in between. Germline CDR1 reads SGHRS; CDR2 reads YFSETQ.

Regarding this clone: Other nucleotide sequences in the sample specify the same CDR3. The gene calls are TRBV7-2 and TRBJ1-5; possibly TRBD1 for D (6 bases). This CDR3 contains 15 residues. CDR1 and CDR2 (germline): SGHTA, FQGNSA. Trimming took off 1 base at V and 7 bases at J, with 14 bases between the two ends. CDR3 sequence reads: CASSLGSGEGQPQHF. The CDR3 DNA follows: TGTGCCAGCAGCTTAGGGTCAGGGGAAGGCCAGCCCCAGCATTTT.

The chain joins TRBV13 to TRBJ2-7; D is unresolved. V was cut by 6 bases and J by 0 bases, with 15 bases left in between. Germline CDR1 is PRHDT and CDR2 is FYEKMQ (reference sequence). CDR3 length equals 15 residues. This CDR3 is CASRDGRKVSYEQYF. The CDR3 DNA reads TGTGCCAGCAGAGACGGACGGAAAGTCTCCTACGAGCAGTACTTC.

This clone was recorded only once. This sequence joins TRBV27 and TRBJ1-2; D is possibly TRBD1 (6 bases). The V gene's germline CDR1 is MNHEY and CDR2 SMNVEV (reference sequence). Trimming removed 2 bases from V and 8 bases from J, with 15 bases in between. This CDR3 has 14 amino acids. The CDR3 bases are TGTGCCAGCAGTTTAGTTCGGGGGGCGGGCGGCTACACCTTC. Translation gives CASSLVRGAGGYTF.

V gene TRBV4-2 combines with J gene TRBJ1-5; 7 positions match TRBD1. This CDR3 has 15 residues. The V gene's germline CDR1 is LGHNA and CDR2 YNFKEQ. J lost 3 bases, V lost 0 bases, and 2 bases had no gene match. The CDR3 is CASSQEQGINQPQHF. The CDR3 nucleotides are TGTGCCAGCAGCCAAGAACAGGGGATCAATCAGCCCCAGCATTTT.

This chain joins TRBV5-4 and TRBJ2-2, with 10 nucleotides matching TRBD2. Germline V gene sequence: CDR1 SGHNT, CDR2 YYREEE (reference sequence). J lost 6 bases, V lost 4 bases, and 3 bases had no gene match. The CDR3 has 14 residues. CDR3 sequence (DNA): TGTGCCAGCAGCAGCGGGGGGGCCGCCGGGGAGCTGTTTTTT. Its protein product is CASSSGGAAGELFF.

This clone has more than one count but fewer than ten. This chain links TRBV11-2 with TRBJ2-7; D is perhaps TRBD1 (5 bases). Germline values: CDR1 SGHAT, CDR2 FQNNGV. Trimming stripped 8 bases from V and 3 bases from J, with 14 bases between. The CDR3 spans 13 residues. The CDR3 nucleotides are TGTGCCAGCCAGGGCCGTTCCCACTACGAGCAGTACTTC. The encoded protein is CASQGRSHYEQYF.

The chain is built from TRBV7-8 and TRBJ1-1; D call uncertain. CDR1 and CDR2 from the germline V gene are SGHVS and FQNEAQ. The CDR3 spans 14 residues. Trimming left V 1 base short and J 0 bases short, with 6 bases between. The CDR3 protein is CASSLVGLNTEAFF. CDR3 coding DNA: TGTGCCAGCAGCTTAGTTGGGCTGAACACTGAAGCTTTCTTT.

This chain links TRBV21-1 with TRBJ2-1; TRBD1 is the table's D call and was not checked against the DNA. TRBV21-1 counts as a pseudogene. The CDR3 loop spans 10 amino acids. CDR3 DNA: TGTGCCAGTTTACAGGGCGAGCAGTTCTTC. Translating gives CASLQGEQFF.

The chain combines TRBV7-9 with TRBJ2-1, with D possibly TRBD1 on 5 matching bases. The CDR3 contains 13 residues. Looked up from germline, CDR1 is SEHNR and CDR2 is FQNEAQ (reference sequence). The V and J ends lost 5 bases and 7 bases respectively, with 12 bases between them. DNA of the CDR3: TGTGCCAGCAGCGAGCAAGACAGTAATGAGCAGTTCTTC. Encoded protein: CASSEQDSNEQFF.

The chain couples TRBV19 to TRBJ2-3, with D tentatively TRBD1 or TRBD2 (5 bases each). The CDR3 sequence is 14 residues long. Germline CDR1 LNHDA, CDR2 SQIVND (reference sequence). V lost 8 bases, J lost 2 bases, and 14 bases lay in between. CDR3 DNA sequence: TGTGCCAGTCGTAGACTGGGGGACACAGATACGCAGTATTTT. Amino acid sequence: CASRRLGDTDTQYF.

V and J are TRBV5-1 and TRBJ2-7, with D possibly TRBD2 on 5 matching bases. Per germline, CDR1 SGHRS and CDR2 YFSETQ. The V end lost 9 bases, the J end lost 2 bases, and 12 bases lay between the germline ends. This CDR3 spans 12 amino acids. CDR3 region: CATGREAYEQYF. CDR3 nucleotides: TGCGCCACTGGACGGGAAGCCTACGAGCAGTACTTC.

This chain uses TRBV19 with TRBJ1-1; no clear D gene. The CDR3 extends over 13 amino acids. Germline V gene sequence: CDR1 LNHDA, CDR2 SQIVND (reference sequence). Trimming took off 4 bases at V and 1 base at J, with 7 bases between the two ends. The CDR3: CASSSQRNTEAFF. CDR3 nucleotide sequence: TGTGCCAGTAGTAGTCAAAGGAACACTGAAGCTTTCTTT.

The chain carries TRBV7-9 and TRBJ2-3; D is uncertain. V was shortened by 1 base and J by 2 bases, with 7 bases between the two germline ends. CDR1 is SEHNR and CDR2 is FQNEAQ in the germline V gene (reference sequence). The CDR3 totals 14 residues. The CDR3 here is CASSLVGHTDTQYF. The CDR3 DNA reads as TGTGCCAGCAGCTTAGTAGGGCACACAGATACGCAGTATTTT.

This chain connects TRBV14 to TRBJ1-2; possibly TRBD1 for D (5 bases). The length of the CDR3 is 14 residues. Germline V gene lookup returns CDR1 SGHDN and CDR2 FVKESK. Trimming removed 4 bases at V and 3 bases at J, with 12 bases between. The CDR3 spells CASSPLGTDYGYTF. CDR3 bases: TGTGCCAGCAGCCCCCTCGGGACGGACTATGGCTACACCTTC.

The gene calls are TRBV5-4 and TRBJ2-3; TRBD2 matches at 7 bases. Looked up from germline, CDR1 is SGHNT and CDR2 is YYREEE (reference sequence). CDR3 size: 15 residues. Trimming cost V 0 bases and J 5 bases; bases outside gene matches: 6. CDR3 protein: CASSLGPERGDTQYF. Written as DNA, the CDR3 is TGTGCCAGCAGCTTGGGACCTGAGCGGGGAGATACGCAGTATTTT. The full variable domain, completed using reference TRBV5-4 and TRBJ2-3, is ETGVTQSPTHLIKTRGQQVTLRCSSQSGHNTVSWYQQALGQGPQFIFQYYREEENGRGNFPPRFSGLQFPNYSSELNVNALELDDSALYLCASSLGPERGDTQYFGPGTRLTVL.

This clone showed up just a few times. The V and J genes are TRBV12-3 or TRBV12-4 and TRBJ1-1; a weak D match, TRBD1 (6 bases). This CDR3 has 13 amino acids. The V and J ends lost 5 bases and 5 bases respectively, with 12 bases between them. The CDR3: CASSEQGSTEAFF. The CDR3 DNA is TGTGCCAGCAGTGAACAGGGAAGTACTGAAGCTTTCTTT.

The chain combines TRBV6-5 with TRBJ2-3; D is possibly TRBD1 (5 bases). Germline V lookup: CDR1 MNHEY, CDR2 SVGAGI. The ends were cut back, 0 bases at V and 2 bases at J, with 12 bases in the middle. CDR3 length: 16 residues. The CDR3 region is CASSYSGKGATDTQYF. The CDR3 nucleotides read TGTGCCAGCAGTTACTCGGGGAAAGGGGCCACAGATACGCAGTATTTT.

The gene calls are TRBV5-6 and TRBJ2-7; maybe TRBD2 (5 bases). The V end was cut by 9 bases, the J end by 1 base, with 14 bases between. Per germline, CDR1 SGHDT and CDR2 YYEEEE. The CDR3 totals 13 residues. The CDR3 here is CATTSEGSYEQYF. The CDR3 nucleotides are TGTGCCACCACCAGTGAGGGATCCTACGAGCAGTACTTC.

The rearrangement links TRBV18 to TRBJ1-1, with 7 bases matching TRBD1. This CDR3 spans 14 amino acids. The ends lost 5 bases at V and 0 bases at J; junction bases unmatched: 3. The germline CDR1 and CDR2 sequences are KGHSH and LQKENI. CDR3 in DNA: TGTGCCAGCTCATCGGGACAGCTGAACACTGAAGCTTTCTTT. This gives the protein CASSSGQLNTEAFF.

The chain carries TRBV7-9 and TRBJ2-1; 14 positions agree with TRBD2. CDR3 size: 16 residues. J was trimmed by 10 bases and V by 3 bases; bases with no gene match: 8. The germline gives CDR1 SEHNR, CDR2 FQNEAQ (reference sequence). CDR3 amino acids: CASSFVRLAGGLEQFF. The CDR3 DNA reads as TGTGCCAGCAGCTTTGTACGACTAGCGGGGGGGCTGGAGCAGTTCTTC. The variable domain in full, with the rest retrieved from reference TRBV7-9 and TRBJ2-1, is DTGVSQNPRHKITKRGQNVTFRCDPISEHNRLYWYRQTLGQGPEFLTYFQNEAQLEKSRLLSDRFSAERPKGSFSTLEIQRTEQGDSAMYLCASSFVRLAGGLEQFFGPGTRLTVL.

The genes are TRBV19 and TRBJ2-7; the match to TRBD1 covers 7 bases. Germline lookup yields CDR1 LNHDA and CDR2 SQIVND (reference sequence). The CDR3 has 15 residues. V shed 6 bases, J shed 2 bases, and the junction held 10 bases outside the gene matches. The CDR3 protein is CASSIGDSDTYEQYF. The CDR3 region has the DNA TGTGCCAGTAGCATCGGGGACAGCGATACCTACGAGCAGTACTTC. Combining the CDR3 with reference TRBV19 and TRBJ2-7 gives the whole variable domain DGGITQSPKYLFRKEGQNVTLSCEQNLNHDAMYWYRQDPGQGLRLIYYSQIVNDFQKGDIAEGYSVSREKKESFPLTVTSAQKNPTAFYLCASSIGDSDTYEQYFGPGTRLTVT.

The DNA for the CDR3 is TGCGCCAGCAGCTTGGCCTCGAGCTCTGGAAACACCATATATTTT. Its protein product is CASSLASSSGNTIYF. The chain has TRBV5-1 and TRBJ1-3; D call uncertain. CDR1 is SGHRS and CDR2 is YFSETQ in the germline V gene. V was cut by 0 bases and J by 0 bases, with 7 bases left in between. The CDR3 has 15 residues.

In this sample, this clone turned up a few times. The chain couples TRBV3-1 (or the pseudogene TRBV3-2) to TRBJ1-2; 9 bases line up with TRBD1. Germline-derived CDR1 and CDR2 are LGHDT and YNNKEL (reference sequence). The CDR3 is made up of 15 amino acids. V shed 3 bases and J 2 bases; nucleotides not matched to a gene: 4. The CDR3 loop is CASSHRDRANYGYTF. CDR3 nucleotide sequence: TGTGCCAGCAGCCATAGGGACAGGGCAAACTATGGCTACACCTTC.

The V gene is TRBV6-5, the J gene TRBJ1-5; D might be TRBD1 (6 bases). Germline values: CDR1 MNHEY, CDR2 SVGAGI. Trimming removed 4 bases at V and 3 bases at J, with 13 bases between. CDR3 length equals 15 residues. CDR3 nucleotide sequence: TGTGCCAGCAGTTTTGGACAGTTTAACAATCAGCCCCAGCATTTT. Protein sequence: CASSFGQFNNQPQHF.

The chain combines TRBV19 with TRBJ2-1; 7 bases map to TRBD1. Germline V gene sequence: CDR1 LNHDA, CDR2 SQIVND (reference sequence). The CDR3 has 16 amino acids. V lost 4 bases, J lost 0 bases, and 6 bases stayed unmatched. The CDR3 sequence is CASSKTGLFSYNEQFF. CDR3 sequence (DNA): TGTGCCAGTAGTAAGACAGGGCTATTCTCCTACAATGAGCAGTTCTTC. Variable domain in full (rest from reference TRBV19 and TRBJ2-1): DGGITQSPKYLFRKEGQNVTLSCEQNLNHDAMYWYRQDPGQGLRLIYYSQIVNDFQKGDIAEGYSVSREKKESFPLTVTSAQKNPTAFYLCASSKTGLFSYNEQFFGPGTRLTVL.

This clone has only one observation. The chain recombines TRBV19 with TRBJ2-1; D uncertain. This CDR3 contains 15 residues. CDR1 and CDR2 (germline): LNHDA, SQIVND (reference sequence). V was shortened by 5 bases and J by 0 bases, with 11 bases between the two germline ends. CDR3 coding DNA: TGTGCCAGTAGTTATGAGCTTAGCTCCTACAATGAGCAGTTCTTC. Translated: CASSYELSSYNEQFF.

This chain uses TRBV6-5 with TRBJ1-2; 8 bases are a match to TRBD1. The CDR3 runs 12 residues. The V gene's germline CDR1 is MNHEY and CDR2 SVGAGI. The ends lost 2 bases at V and 10 bases at J; junction bases unmatched: 3. This chain's CDR3 is CASSYGTGAYTF. The CDR3, as DNA: TGTGCCAGCAGTTACGGGACAGGCGCCTACACCTTC.

J is TRBJ2-1 and V is TRBV5-1; possible D gene TRBD2, 6 bases. The CDR3 is made up of 16 amino acids. V shed 4 bases and J shed 1 base, with 15 bases lying between them. The germline V gene encodes CDR1 SGHRS and CDR2 YFSETQ. The chain's CDR3 is CASSPTEGLSYNEQFF. The CDR3 DNA follows: TGCGCCAGCAGCCCCACGGAGGGGCTGTCCTACAATGAGCAGTTCTTC.

The chain is built from TRBV19 and TRBJ2-3, with D perhaps being TRBD1 or TRBD2 (6 bases each). Germline assignment: CDR1 LNHDA and CDR2 SQIVND (reference sequence). The ends were cut back, 8 bases at V and 4 bases at J, with 13 bases in the middle. The CDR3 consists of 13 residues. The CDR3, as DNA: TGTGCCAGTCAAGTCGGGGGCGCAGATACGCAGTATTTT. This encodes CASQVGGADTQYF.